This paragraph reports one TCR beta chain. The germline gene is not matched at one end of the junction; a read error may be the cause. CDR3 length equals 14 residues. Germline V gene sequence: CDR1 SEHNR, CDR2 FQNEAQ (reference sequence). Peripheral blood was drawn, about 9.7 milliliters per donor. The sample is drawn from a study of blood T cells in healthy people across ages. Then a second PCR, running about 6 to 12 cycles, was carried out with a sample-barcoded 5' primer and a J-beta primer mix. TCRdb analysed the 5' RACE reads with MiXCR anew, one entry per CDR3 protein. Altogether 1.5 million to 2 million distinct CDR3 sequences are present, roughly 32% being singletons, with the ten largest covering approximately 10%.

This TCR was recovered from a woman between 25 and 40 years old in good health. The source material was blood. The chain is built from TRBV7-9 and TRBJ2-7, with TRBD2 identical over 7 bases. For the CDR3, the DNA is TGTGCCTGCAGCTTAGGCGGGAGTGGCCACGAGCAGTACTTC. It yields the protein CACSLGGSGHEQYF.